The source of this T cell receptor (beta chain) is a study of beta chain features in type 1 diabetes. Findings and caveats of the study: Type 1 diabetes patients showed a moderate but significant shortening of TCRB CDR3s in all four CD4+ subsets. The study left unresolved whether HLA type influences TCRB rearrangement.

Germline CDR1 MNHEY, CDR2 SMNVEV (reference sequence). The CDR3 totals 15 residues. Trimming removed 0 bases at V and 0 bases at J, with 5 bases between. Reverse transcribing all isolated RNA meant expressed TCRB transcripts were sequenced. The data were produced by immunoSEQ multiplex PCR, yet TCRdb's version contains in-frame clones alone and is incomplete. The sample has over 300,000 clones; around 7.6% are singletons. Notes on this clone: Its target is not known.

This clonotype was obtained from a woman between 18 and 29 years old in good health. The material sequenced was central memory CD4+ T cells from blood. The chain recombines TRBV27 with TRBJ1-4, with D uncertain. The CDR3 loop reads CASSLSPSTNEKLFF. CDR3 DNA: TGTGCCAGCAGTTTATCCCCATCAACTAATGAAAAACTGTTTTTT.